This T cell receptor beta chain was identified in a study of control samples from healthy donors and cancer patients. Repertoires were generated with immunoSEQ multiplex PCR, while TCRdb's copy carries only in-frame clones and drops some. The sample lists some 28,000 clones, approximately 79% occurring once. Trimming cost V 5 bases and J 6 bases, with 7 bases left between them. Per the germline V gene, CDR1 is LGHDT and CDR2 is YNNKEL (reference sequence). This CDR3 contains 11 residues. This receptor was identified in a man aged 55 to 70 with head and neck cancer. The rearrangement uses TRBV3-1 (or the pseudogene TRBV3-2) and TRBJ1-1, with D hard to call. Specimen: PBMCs. CDR3 loop: CASSARSEAFF. The CDR3 region has the DNA TGTGCCAGCAGCGCCAGGTCTGAAGCTTTCTTT.